This T cell receptor (beta chain) derives from a study of spatial heterogeneity in lung cancer. After removal of 7 bases from V and 0 bases from J, the junction contained 11 bases not matched to a gene. The CDR3 runs 18 residues. Germline values: CDR1 LGHNT, CDR2 FRNRAP. Study-wide results and caveats: There were more appearances of ubiquitous expanded tumor TCRs in blood at resection than at follow-up.

As to this clonotype: The antigen is unknown.

The time point: sample taken at primary tumor resection. Donation came from 70 or so patients with untreated early-stage non-small cell lung cancer. Sequencing was performed on whole RNA extracted from tumor and nontumor lung tissue, or from frozen PBMC, and the material was left unsorted. A unique molecular identifier was attached to every TCR cDNA molecule. TCRdb called the 5' RACE reads again in MiXCR, with one record for every CDR3 protein. The sample yields tens of thousands of distinct CDR3 sequences, around 7.5% seen once. Material: PBMCs, obtained at surgery. V gene TRBV12-5 combines with J gene TRBJ2-6; TRBD1 matches at 8 bases. This sequence originates from a male donor with early-stage non-small cell lung cancer. CDR3 coding DNA: TGTGCTAGTGATTACTGGACAGGGCCCGACTCTGGGGCCAACGTCCTGACTTTC. Translated, it gives CASDYWTGPDSGANVLTF.